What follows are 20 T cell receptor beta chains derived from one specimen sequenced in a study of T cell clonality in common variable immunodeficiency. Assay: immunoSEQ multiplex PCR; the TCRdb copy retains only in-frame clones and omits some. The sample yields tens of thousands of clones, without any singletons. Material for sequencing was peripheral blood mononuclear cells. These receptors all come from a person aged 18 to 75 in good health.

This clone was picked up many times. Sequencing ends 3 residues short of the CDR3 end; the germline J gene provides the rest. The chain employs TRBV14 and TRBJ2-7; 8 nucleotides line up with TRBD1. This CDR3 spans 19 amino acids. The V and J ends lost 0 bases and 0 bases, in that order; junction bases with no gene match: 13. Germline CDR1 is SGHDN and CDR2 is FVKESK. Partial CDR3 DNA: TGTGCCAGCAGCCAAGATCCATGGGTTCGGACAGGGCCCTCCTACGAG. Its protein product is CASSQDPWVRTGPSYE. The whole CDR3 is CASSQDPWVRTGPSYEQYF.

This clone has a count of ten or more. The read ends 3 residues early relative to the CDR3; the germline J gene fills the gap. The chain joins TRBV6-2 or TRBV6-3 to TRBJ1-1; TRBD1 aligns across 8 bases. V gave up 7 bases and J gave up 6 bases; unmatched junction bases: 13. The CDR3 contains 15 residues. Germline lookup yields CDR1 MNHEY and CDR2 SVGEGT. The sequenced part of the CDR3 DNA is TGTGCCAGCAAATCCGGACAGGGCGGTTGGGCTGAA. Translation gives CASKSGQGGWAE. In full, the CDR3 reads CASKSGQGGWAEAFF.

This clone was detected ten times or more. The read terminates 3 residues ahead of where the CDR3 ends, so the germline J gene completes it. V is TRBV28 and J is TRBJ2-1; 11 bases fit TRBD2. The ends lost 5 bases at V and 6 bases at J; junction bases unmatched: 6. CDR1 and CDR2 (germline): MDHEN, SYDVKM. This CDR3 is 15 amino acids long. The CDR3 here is CASSDSGRARNEQFF. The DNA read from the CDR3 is TGTGCCAGCAGTGATAGCGGGAGGGCCCGCAATGAG. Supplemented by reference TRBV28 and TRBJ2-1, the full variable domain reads DVKVTQSSRYLVKRTGEKVFLECVQDMDHENMFWYRQDPGLGLRLIYFSYDVKMKEKGDIPEGYSVSREKKERFSLILESASTNQTSMYLCASSDSGRARNEQFFGPGTRLTVL.

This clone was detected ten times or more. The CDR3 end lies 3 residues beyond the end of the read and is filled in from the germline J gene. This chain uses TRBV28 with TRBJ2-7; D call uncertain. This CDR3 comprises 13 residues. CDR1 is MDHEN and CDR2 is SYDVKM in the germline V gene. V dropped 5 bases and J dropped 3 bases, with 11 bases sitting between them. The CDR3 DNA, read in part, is TGTGCCAGCAGTCTCGCGCGGATCTACGAG. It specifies CASSLARIYE. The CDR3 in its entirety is CASSLARIYEQYF.

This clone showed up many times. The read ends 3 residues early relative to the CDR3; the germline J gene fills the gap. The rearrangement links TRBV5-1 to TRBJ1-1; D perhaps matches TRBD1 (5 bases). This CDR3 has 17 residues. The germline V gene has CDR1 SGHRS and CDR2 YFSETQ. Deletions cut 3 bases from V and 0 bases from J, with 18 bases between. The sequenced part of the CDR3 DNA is TGCGCCAGCAGCTCTGCTCCGGGGGTCAGGATGAACACTGAA. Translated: CASSSAPGVRMNTE. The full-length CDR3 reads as CASSSAPGVRMNTEAFF.

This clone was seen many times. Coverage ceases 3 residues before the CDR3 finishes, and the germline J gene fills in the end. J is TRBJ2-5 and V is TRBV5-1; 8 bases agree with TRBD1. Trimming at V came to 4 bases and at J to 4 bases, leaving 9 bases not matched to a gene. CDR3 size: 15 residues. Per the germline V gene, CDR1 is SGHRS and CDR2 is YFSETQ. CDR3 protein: CASSIQGAPGETQYF. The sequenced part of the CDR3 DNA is TGCGCCAGCAGCATCCAGGGGGCGCCGGGAGAGACC.

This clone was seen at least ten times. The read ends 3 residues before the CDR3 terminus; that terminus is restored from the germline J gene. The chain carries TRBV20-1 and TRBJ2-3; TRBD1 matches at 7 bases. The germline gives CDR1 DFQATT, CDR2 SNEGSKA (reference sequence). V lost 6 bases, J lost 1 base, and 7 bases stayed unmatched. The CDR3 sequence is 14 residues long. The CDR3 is CSAINRGGTDTQYF. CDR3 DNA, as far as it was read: TGCAGTGCCATCAACAGGGGAGGCACAGATACG.

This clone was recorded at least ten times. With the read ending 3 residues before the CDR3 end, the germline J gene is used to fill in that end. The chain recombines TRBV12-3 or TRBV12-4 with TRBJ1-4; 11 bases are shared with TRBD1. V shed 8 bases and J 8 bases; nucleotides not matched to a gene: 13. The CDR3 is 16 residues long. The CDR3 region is CASGLNPGQGGEKLFF. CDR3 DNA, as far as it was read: TGTGCCAGCGGCCTTAATCCGGGACAGGGGGGCGAAAAA.

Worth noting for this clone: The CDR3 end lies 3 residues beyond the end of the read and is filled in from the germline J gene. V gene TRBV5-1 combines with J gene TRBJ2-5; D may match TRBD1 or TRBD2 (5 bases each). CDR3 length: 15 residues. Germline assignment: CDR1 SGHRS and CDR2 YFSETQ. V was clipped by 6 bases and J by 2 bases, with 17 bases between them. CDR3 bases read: TGCGCCAGCAACAAGGGGAGCGTGCAACAAGAGACC. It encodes CASNKGSVQQET. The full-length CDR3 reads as CASNKGSVQQETQYF.

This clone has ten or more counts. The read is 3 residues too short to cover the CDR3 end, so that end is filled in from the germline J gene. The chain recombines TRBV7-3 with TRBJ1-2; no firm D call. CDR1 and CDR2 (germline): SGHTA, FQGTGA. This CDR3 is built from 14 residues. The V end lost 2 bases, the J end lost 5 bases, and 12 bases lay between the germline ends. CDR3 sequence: CASSLGVWRYGYTF. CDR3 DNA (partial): TGTGCCAGCAGCTTAGGCGTCTGGCGGTATGGC.

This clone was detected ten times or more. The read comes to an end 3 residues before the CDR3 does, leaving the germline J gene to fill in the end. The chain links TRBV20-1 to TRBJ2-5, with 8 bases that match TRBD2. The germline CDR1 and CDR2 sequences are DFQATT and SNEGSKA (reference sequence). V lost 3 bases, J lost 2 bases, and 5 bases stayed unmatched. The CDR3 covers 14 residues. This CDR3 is CSASRASGQETQYF. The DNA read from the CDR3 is TGCAGTGCTAGTAGAGCTAGCGGGCAAGAGACC.

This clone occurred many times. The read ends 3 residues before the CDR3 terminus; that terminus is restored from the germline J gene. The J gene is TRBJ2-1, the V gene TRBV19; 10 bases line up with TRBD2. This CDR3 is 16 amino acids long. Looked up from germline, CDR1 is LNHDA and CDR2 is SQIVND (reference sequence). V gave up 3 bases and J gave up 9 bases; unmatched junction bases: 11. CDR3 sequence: CASSMVASGRVVEQFF. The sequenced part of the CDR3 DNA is TGTGCCAGTAGTATGGTGGCCAGCGGGAGGGTGGTTGAG. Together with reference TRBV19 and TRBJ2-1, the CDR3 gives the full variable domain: DGGITQSPKYLFRKEGQNVTLSCEQNLNHDAMYWYRQDPGQGLRLIYYSQIVNDFQKGDIAEGYSVSREKKESFPLTVTSAQKNPTAFYLCASSMVASGRVVEQFFGPGTRLTVL.

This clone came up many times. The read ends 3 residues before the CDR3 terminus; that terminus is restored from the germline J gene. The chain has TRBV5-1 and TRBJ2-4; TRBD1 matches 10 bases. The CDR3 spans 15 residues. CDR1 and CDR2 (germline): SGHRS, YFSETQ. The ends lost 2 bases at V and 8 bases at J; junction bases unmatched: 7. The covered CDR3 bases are TGCGCCAGCAGCTTCCGGGACAGGGGAATAGACATT. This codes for CASSFRDRGIDI. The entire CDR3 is CASSFRDRGIDIQYF. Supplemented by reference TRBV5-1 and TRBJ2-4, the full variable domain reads KAGVTQTPRYLIKTRGQQVTLSCSPISGHRSVSWYQQTPGQGLQFLFEYFSETQRNKGNFPGRFSGRQFSNSRSEMNVSTLELGDSALYLCASSFRDRGIDIQYFGAGTRLSVL.

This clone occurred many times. This chain's CDR3 is CASSLGAGGNWNTEAFF. The part of the CDR3 DNA that was read is TGCGCCAGCAGCTTGGGGGCGGGGGGGAACTGGAACACTGAA. The J gene is TRBJ1-1, the V gene TRBV5-1; D might be TRBD1 (5 bases). The CDR3 goes on 3 residues after the read ends, and that part is filled in from the germline J gene. V was clipped by 0 bases and J by 1 base, with 16 bases between them. This CDR3 comprises 17 residues. Germline V gives CDR1 SGHRS, CDR2 YFSETQ.

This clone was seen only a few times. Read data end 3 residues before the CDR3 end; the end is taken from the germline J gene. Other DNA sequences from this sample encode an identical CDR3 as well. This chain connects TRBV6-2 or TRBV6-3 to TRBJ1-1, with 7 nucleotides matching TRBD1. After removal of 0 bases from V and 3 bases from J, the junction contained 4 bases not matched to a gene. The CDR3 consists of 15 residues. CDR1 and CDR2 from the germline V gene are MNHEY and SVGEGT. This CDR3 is CASSYSRRGHTEAFF. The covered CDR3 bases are TGTGCCAGCAGTTACTCTCGTAGGGGGCACACTGAA.

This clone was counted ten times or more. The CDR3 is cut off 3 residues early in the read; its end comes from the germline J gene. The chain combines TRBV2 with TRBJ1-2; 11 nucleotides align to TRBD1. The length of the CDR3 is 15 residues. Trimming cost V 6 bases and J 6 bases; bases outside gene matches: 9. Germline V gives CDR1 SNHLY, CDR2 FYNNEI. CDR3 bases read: TGTGCCAGCAGGGAACCGGGACAGGGGGGTAATGGC. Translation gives CASREPGQGGNG. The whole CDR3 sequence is CASREPGQGGNGYTF.

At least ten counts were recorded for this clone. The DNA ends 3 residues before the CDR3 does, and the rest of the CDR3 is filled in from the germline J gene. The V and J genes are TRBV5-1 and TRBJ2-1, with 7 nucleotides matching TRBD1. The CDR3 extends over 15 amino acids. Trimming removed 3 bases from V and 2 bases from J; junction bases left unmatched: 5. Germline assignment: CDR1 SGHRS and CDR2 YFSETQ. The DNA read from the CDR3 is TGCGCCAGCAGCTCCTCCGGGACAGCCTACAATGAG. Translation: CASSSSGTAYNE. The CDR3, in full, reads CASSSSGTAYNEQFF.

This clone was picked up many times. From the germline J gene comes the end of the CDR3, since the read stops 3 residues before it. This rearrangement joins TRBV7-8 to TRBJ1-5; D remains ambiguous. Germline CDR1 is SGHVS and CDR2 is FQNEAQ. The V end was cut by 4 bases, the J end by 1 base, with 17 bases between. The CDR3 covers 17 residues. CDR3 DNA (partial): TGTGCCAGCAGCTCCTACAAAGGGCCCGAGAGCAATCAGCCC. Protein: CASSSYKGPESNQP. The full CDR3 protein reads CASSSYKGPESNQPQHF.

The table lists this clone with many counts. CDR3 protein: CASSSRGHNAYEQYF. The DNA read from the CDR3 is TGTGCCAGCAGCTCCAGGGGTCATAACGCCTACGAG. The chain carries TRBV7-8 and TRBJ2-7; D is possibly TRBD1 (6 bases). Read coverage stops 3 residues before the CDR3 terminus; the germline J gene supplies the remainder. V was shortened by 4 bases and J by 2 bases, with 15 bases between the two germline ends. This CDR3 contains 15 residues. Germline CDR1 reads SGHVS; CDR2 reads FQNEAQ.

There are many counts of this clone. The CDR3 here is CASSRQGSTYEQYF. The part of the CDR3 DNA that was read is TGTGCCAGCAGCCGACAGGGGAGTACCTACGAG. The rearrangement joins TRBV11-2 to TRBJ2-7, with 8 bases that match TRBD1. The CDR3 extends 3 residues past the end of the read, so its final part is completed from the germline J gene. Germline lookup yields CDR1 SGHAT and CDR2 FQNNGV. This CDR3 has 14 residues. V dropped 5 bases and J dropped 2; count of bases not matched to a gene: 5.